One T cell receptor beta chain is described in this entry. The sample originates from a study of OX40 agonist ivuxolimab in advanced cancers. The assay was immunoSEQ multiplex PCR, and TCRdb's table has in-frame clones only and misses some. The table has about 64,000 clones, approximately 92% seen once. This sample comprised CD4+ or CD8+ T cells sorted from blood, obtained in a trial of the OX40 agonist ivuxolimab. The TCR sequence derives from an adult with an advanced solid tumor such as melanoma, head and neck, liver or kidney cancer.

As DNA, the CDR3 is TGTGCCAGCTCCCCCCCTTCCTCCATCGACCCTGAGCAGTACTTC. Amino acids: CASSPPSSIDPEQYF. V and J are TRBV18 and TRBJ2-7; D is undetermined. Trimming left V 6 bases short and J 7 bases short, with 22 bases between. In germline, CDR1 is KGHSH, CDR2 LQKENI. This CDR3 comprises 15 residues.